The T cell receptor (beta chain) under discussion was sequenced for a study of cytomegalovirus exposure and HLA in healthy donors. Study summary: Earlier results showed 117 million unique TCR beta sequences derived from some 180 million T cells. An early release of data contained about 85 million unique TCRs, which came from HLA-typed donors.

The CDR3 covers 19 residues. Looked up from germline, CDR1 is MDHEN and CDR2 is SYDVKM. Trimming took off 4 bases at V and 4 bases at J, with 27 bases between the two ends. Primers for the PCR totalled 60 Vbeta and 13 Jbeta. Sequencing was performed with immunoSEQ multiplex PCR; in TCRdb, only in-frame clones are kept and a portion is missing. The data show about 43,000 clones, over 55% seen once. Study-level results: According to the study, 150 to 200 TCR beta chains were cytomegalovirus-associated. Fewer N-insertions than the roughly 630-donor mean were reportedly shown by an Asian-associated ancestry cluster in a later analysis.

Of note for this clone: As yet, its antigen is unknown.

The chain couples TRBV28 to TRBJ2-3; TRBD2 is a possible D gene (5 bases). This TCR was recovered from a human donor in good health. Sequenced: PBMCs. CDR3 region: CASSSLARGPGYRADTQYF. The CDR3 region has the DNA TGTGCCAGCAGTTCTCTCGCCCGGGGTCCGGGGTATCGGGCAGATACGCAGTATTTT.